The 14 T cell receptor beta chains presented below share a single source sample, sequenced in a study of blood T cell repertoires in COVID-19. Data came from immunoSEQ multiplex PCR; TCRdb stores just in-frame clones and leaves some out. The sample lists tens of thousands of clones; roughly four fifths were seen once. The sequenced sample was peripheral blood. Every receptor here comes from a woman in her sixties or seventies with acute or convalescent COVID-19.

DNA of the CDR3: TGTGCCAGCAGCAGGACTAGCGGGATGAACACCGGGGAGCTGTTTTTT. As protein: CASSRTSGMNTGELFF. The rearrangement uses TRBV14 and TRBJ2-2; 12 nucleotides agree with TRBD2. The CDR3 has 16 amino acids. Per germline, CDR1 SGHDN and CDR2 FVKESK. V lost 5 bases to trimming and J lost 1 base; unmatched junction nucleotides: 2.

The V and J genes are TRBV5-4 and TRBJ2-2; the match to TRBD2 covers 7 bases. Germline CDR1 reads SGHNT; CDR2 reads YYREEE (reference sequence). The CDR3 loop spans 14 amino acids. V gave up 0 bases and J gave up 8 bases; unmatched junction bases: 4. This CDR3 reads CASSLGLARGELFF. In nucleotides, the CDR3 is TGTGCCAGCAGCTTGGGACTAGCCAGGGGGGAGCTGTTTTTT.

The CDR3 DNA is TGTGCCAGCAGCCAAGATCTCGGAACGGGGGGGACTGAGCAGTTCTTC. Translation: CASSQDLGTGGTEQFF. V gene TRBV14 combines with J gene TRBJ2-1; 8 bases match TRBD2. CDR1 SGHDN and CDR2 FVKESK come from the germline V gene. This CDR3 region has 16 residues. Trimming at V came to 0 bases and at J to 9 bases, leaving 10 bases not matched to a gene.

The chain carries TRBV28 and TRBJ2-7; 7 nucleotides agree with TRBD2. The CDR3 is made up of 14 amino acids. The J segment lost 1 base and the V segment lost 2 bases, leaving 2 bases of the junction unmatched. The germline V gene encodes CDR1 MDHEN and CDR2 SYDVKM. In DNA form, the CDR3 reads TGTGCCAGCAGTTTAGCGGGAGCGTCCTACGAGCAGTACTTC. Amino acids: CASSLAGASYEQYF. Filled out from reference TRBV28 and TRBJ2-7, the complete variable domain reads DVKVTQSSRYLVKRTGEKVFLECVQDMDHENMFWYRQDPGLGLRLIYFSYDVKMKEKGDIPEGYSVSREKKERFSLILESASTNQTSMYLCASSLAGASYEQYFGPGTRLTVT.

This clone has only one observation. V gene TRBV4-1 combines with J gene TRBJ1-2; TRBD1 matches 7 bases. V shed 3 bases and J 7 bases; nucleotides not matched to a gene: 11. Germline V gene lookup returns CDR1 MGHRA and CDR2 YSYEKL. This CDR3 spans 15 amino acids. The CDR3 nucleotides are TGCGCCAGCAGCCAGACGTCGACAGGGTCGGGTGGCTACACCTTC. Protein product: CASSQTSTGSGGYTF.

The V and J genes are TRBV18 and TRBJ2-1; 7 bases match TRBD2. The germline V gene encodes CDR1 KGHSH and CDR2 LQKENI. Trimming took 2 bases from V and 3 from J; bases not matched to a gene: 4. This CDR3 comprises 15 residues. DNA for the CDR3: TGTGCCAGCTCACCAGCTAGCGGAAACTACAATGAGCAGTTCTTC. Protein product: CASSPASGNYNEQFF.

The chain employs TRBV4-2 and TRBJ2-3; D is undetermined. Looked up from germline, CDR1 is LGHNA and CDR2 is YNFKEQ. This CDR3 is 17 amino acids long. Trimming removed 0 bases from V and 4 bases from J, with 17 bases in between. CDR3 sequence reads: CASSQDNAALVADTQYF. The CDR3, as DNA: TGTGCCAGCAGCCAAGATAACGCGGCCCTAGTCGCAGATACGCAGTATTTT.

J is TRBJ2-7 and V is TRBV5-8; 9 bases agree with TRBD1. Per the germline V gene, CDR1 is SGHTS and CDR2 is YDEGEE. This CDR3 contains 14 residues. The ends lost 1 base at V and 3 bases at J; junction bases unmatched: 2. CDR3: CASSLSGQGYEQYF. The CDR3 nucleotides read TGTGCCAGCAGCTTGTCGGGACAGGGCTACGAGCAGTACTTC.

V is TRBV10-3 and J is TRBJ1-5, with D possibly being TRBD1 (6 bases). The CDR3 is made up of 14 amino acids. Germline assignment: CDR1 ENHRY and CDR2 SYGVKD. Trimming removed 3 bases from V and 1 base from J, with 7 bases in between. CDR3 nucleotides: TGTGCCATCAGTGAACAGGGAAGCAATCAGCCCCAGCATTTT. Amino acid sequence: CAISEQGSNQPQHF.

The chain couples TRBV7-2 to TRBJ2-1, with D unclear. V was shortened by 6 bases and J by 0 bases, with 12 bases between the two germline ends. The CDR3 runs 15 residues. Per the germline V gene, CDR1 is SGHTA and CDR2 is FQGNSA. For the CDR3, the DNA is TGTGCCAGCAGTTTAACATATCACTCCTACAATGAGCAGTTCTTC. It is translated as CASSLTYHSYNEQFF.

The V gene is TRBV2, the J gene TRBJ1-2; 8 bases agree with TRBD1. V was clipped by 5 bases and J by 0 bases; unmatched bases: 2. There are 14 residues in the CDR3. Looked up from germline, CDR1 is SNHLY and CDR2 is FYNNEI. CDR3 sequence reads: CASSLQGANYGYTF. CDR3 DNA sequence: TGTGCCAGCAGTTTACAGGGGGCTAACTATGGCTACACCTTC.

The chain couples TRBV19 to TRBJ1-1, with 7 bases aligning to TRBD1. This CDR3 contains 15 residues. With V trimmed by 6 bases and J by 6 bases, 13 bases remained unmatched. Germline V lookup: CDR1 LNHDA, CDR2 SQIVND (reference sequence). The CDR3 nucleotides are TGTGCCAGTAGAAGCGGAACACAGGGGCTGGCTGAAGCTTTCTTT. Residues: CASRSGTQGLAEAFF.

The chain employs TRBV7-9 and TRBJ1-3, with D perhaps matching TRBD1 (6 bases). CDR3 size: 14 residues. CDR1 and CDR2 from the germline V gene are SEHNR and FQNEAQ (reference sequence). The V end lost 6 bases, the J end lost 0 bases, and 9 bases lay between the germline ends. DNA of the CDR3: TGTGCCAGCAGTCTGACAGGCTCTGGAAACACCATATATTTT. Translating gives CASSLTGSGNTIYF.

The chain has TRBV5-4 and TRBJ1-2; TRBD1 matches 7 bases. CDR1 and CDR2 (germline): SGHNT, YYREEE (reference sequence). CDR3 length: 15 residues. Unmatched junction bases numbered 10, after V lost 4 bases and J lost 4 bases. CDR3 sequence (DNA): TGTGCCAGCAGCCAGGGGGGCCTAACTGCCTATGGCTACACCTTC. It yields the protein CASSQGGLTAYGYTF.